The 26 T cell receptor beta chains given below trace back to one sample, sequenced in a study of cytomegalovirus exposure and HLA in healthy donors. The PCR contained 60 Vbeta and 13 Jbeta primers. Clones were sequenced by immunoSEQ multiplex PCR, and TCRdb holds only the in-frame ones, with some missing. This table holds over 95,000 clones, 70% to 85% found once. The sequenced sample was PBMCs. These TCRs come from a woman aged 40 to 55 in good health and CMV-seropositive.

A note on this clone: Relative to the germline gene, one junction end is altered; a read error may explain this. The chain combines TRBV7-9 with TRBJ2-2; D unresolved. Germline CDR1 and CDR2: SEHNR and FQNEAQ (reference sequence). This CDR3 has 12 residues. This chain's CDR3 is CSSSFLSRELFF. As DNA, the CDR3 is TGTTCCAGCAGCTTCTTATCCCGGGAGCTGTTTTTT.

The CDR3 is CASSQVHLGGNQPQHF. CDR3 DNA: TGCGCCAGCAGCCAGGTACATCTAGGCGGCAATCAGCCCCAGCATTTT. This sequence joins TRBV4-1 and TRBJ1-5; D is unresolved. V lost 3 bases, J lost 2 bases, and 14 bases lay in between. The CDR3 is made up of 16 amino acids. The germline V gene has CDR1 MGHRA and CDR2 YSYEKL.

The chain employs TRBV5-4 and TRBJ2-3; D is unclear. Trimming took off 1 base at V and 6 bases at J, with 15 bases between the two ends. From germline, CDR1 is SGHNT and CDR2 YYREEE (reference sequence). The CDR3 sequence is 15 residues long. CDR3 nucleotide sequence: TGTGCCAGCAGCTTGTTCGTCTCCTTGGGCGATACGCAGTATTTT. Translating gives CASSLFVSLGDTQYF.

This clone showed up just a few times. The chain couples TRBV5-1 to TRBJ2-3; 9 bases map to TRBD1. The CDR3 is 16 amino acids. In germline, CDR1 is SGHRS, CDR2 YFSETQ. The junction had 5 bases not matched to a gene; V was cut back by 1 base and J by 2 bases. CDR3 loop: CASSLMGQGNTDTQYF. In DNA form, the CDR3 reads TGCGCCAGCAGCTTGATGGGACAGGGAAACACAGATACGCAGTATTTT.

This clone was detected a few times. The rearrangement uses TRBV20-1 and TRBJ1-1, with no clear D. The CDR3 totals 11 residues. The germline V and J ends were trimmed by 3 bases and 5 bases, with 7 bases remaining between them. The germline V gene has CDR1 DFQATT and CDR2 SNEGSKA (reference sequence). The DNA for the CDR3 is TGCAGTGCTAGCGTTGCGACTGAAGCTTTCTTT. Protein: CSASVATEAFF.

V usage is TRBV9 and J usage is TRBJ2-1, with D perhaps matching TRBD2 (7 bases). V lost 0 bases and J lost 3, with 10 bases in between. Germline V lookup: CDR1 SGDLS, CDR2 YYNGEE. CDR3 length equals 15 residues. CDR3 in amino acids: CASSVEGGHYNEQFF. The CDR3 region has the DNA TGTGCCAGCAGCGTAGAGGGGGGGCACTACAATGAGCAGTTCTTC.

This clone is a singleton in its sample. The CDR3 is CASSGVGTYNEQFF. CDR3 nucleotide sequence: TGTGCCAGTAGTGGGGTCGGGACATACAATGAGCAGTTCTTC. V usage is TRBV19 and J usage is TRBJ2-1; D is possibly TRBD1 (6 bases). V gave up 5 bases and J gave up 4 bases, with 12 bases separating them. This CDR3 has 14 amino acids. Germline-derived CDR1 and CDR2 are LNHDA and SQIVND (reference sequence).

The rearrangement links TRBV11-2 to TRBJ2-3; 12 bases agree with TRBD2. The CDR3 spans 16 residues. Germline trimming cut 1 base from V and 4 bases from J; bases unmatched to any gene: 3. The germline gives CDR1 SGHAT, CDR2 FQNNGV. CDR3 sequence reads: CASSLAASGGADTQYF. In nucleotides, the CDR3 is TGTGCCAGCAGCTTAGCGGCTAGCGGGGGGGCAGATACGCAGTATTTT. Full variable domain (outside the CDR3, taken from reference TRBV11-2 and TRBJ2-3): EAGVAQSPRYKIIEKRQSVAFWCNPISGHATLYWYQQILGQGPKLLIQFQNNGVVDDSQLPKDRFSAERLKGVDSTLKIQPAKLEDSAVYLCASSLAASGGADTQYFGPGTRLTVL.

The chain uses TRBV27 and TRBJ2-7; 7 nucleotides line up with TRBD2. This CDR3 spans 15 amino acids. Germline V lookup: CDR1 MNHEY, CDR2 SMNVEV (reference sequence). V lost 8 bases, J lost 3 bases, and 13 bases stayed unmatched. The CDR3 protein is CASSPSGAGDYEQYF. The CDR3 coding sequence is TGTGCCAGCTCGCCATCTGGGGCGGGAGACTACGAGCAGTACTTC.

The chain has TRBV5-1 and TRBJ1-4, with D unclear. V lost 0 bases and J lost 0, with 6 bases in between. Germline values: CDR1 SGHRS, CDR2 YFSETQ. This CDR3 comprises 15 residues. The CDR3 DNA follows: TGCGCCAGCAGCTTGGGGCTAGCAACTAATGAAAAACTGTTTTTT. Residues: CASSLGLATNEKLFF.

The genes are TRBV6-1 and TRBJ1-2; perhaps TRBD1 as D (5 bases). CDR1 and CDR2 from the germline V gene are MNHNS and SASEGT. V was clipped by 8 bases and J by 8 bases, with 18 bases between them. This CDR3 comprises 13 residues. The CDR3 reads CASATSGMLGYTF. The CDR3 DNA is TGTGCCAGCGCTACTTCAGGGATGTTGGGCTACACCTTC.

This chain uses TRBV19 with TRBJ1-2; 7 bases map to TRBD1. CDR3 length: 14 residues. Germline CDR1 is LNHDA and CDR2 is SQIVND (reference sequence). J lost 2 bases, V lost 2 bases, and 2 bases had no gene match. DNA for the CDR3: TGTGCCAGTAGTATAATGACAGGGAACTATGGCTACACCTTC. Translation: CASSIMTGNYGYTF.

CDR3 protein: CASSQDRGGLNEQYF. The CDR3 nucleotides are TGCGCCAGCAGCCAAGATCGCGGGGGGCTCAACGAGCAGTACTTC. The chain is built from TRBV4-3 and TRBJ2-7, with 8 bases fitting TRBD2. The V gene end was trimmed by 0 bases and the J gene end by 5 bases; junction bases not matched to a gene: 6. The CDR3 spans 15 residues. In germline, CDR1 is LGHNA, CDR2 YSLEER.

The chain recombines TRBV5-1 with TRBJ2-2; possible D gene TRBD2, 6 bases. V shed 0 bases and J shed 6 bases, with 9 bases lying between them. The germline CDR1 and CDR2 sequences are SGHRS and YFSETQ. The CDR3 loop spans 14 amino acids. The chain's CDR3 is CASSLVPGAGELFF. DNA of the CDR3: TGCGCCAGCAGCTTGGTCCCGGGGGCCGGGGAGCTGTTTTTT.

This chain uses TRBV5-1 with TRBJ2-5, with 7 nucleotides matching TRBD1. The CDR3 is 15 amino acids. After removal of 2 bases from V and 3 bases from J, the junction contained 7 bases not matched to a gene. CDR1 and CDR2 (germline): SGHRS, YFSETQ. The CDR3 region has the DNA TGCGCCAGCAGCTTTAGAGGACAGGTCAAAGAGACCCAGTACTTC. It translates to CASSFRGQVKETQYF.

This clone was seen only a few times. This chain uses TRBV19 with TRBJ1-5; D may be TRBD1 (6 bases). Trimming pared 2 bases from V and 2 bases from J, leaving 16 bases between. The CDR3 runs 17 residues. Germline CDR1 reads LNHDA; CDR2 reads SQIVND (reference sequence). The CDR3 is CASSIRGGAVRNQPQHF. As DNA, the CDR3 is TGTGCCAGTAGTATAAGAGGGGGGGCGGTTCGCAATCAGCCCCAGCATTTT.

The chain employs TRBV27 and TRBJ2-2, with D maybe TRBD1 (5 bases). The CDR3 is 14 residues long. V was clipped by 3 bases and J by 6 bases, with 11 bases between them. Germline assignment: CDR1 MNHEY and CDR2 SMNVEV (reference sequence). CDR3 sequence: CASSFSGIAGELFF. The CDR3 bases are TGTGCCAGCAGTTTTTCAGGGATTGCCGGGGAGCTGTTTTTT.

This chain uses TRBV6-6 with TRBJ2-1, with a possible D match to TRBD1 (6 bases). This CDR3 comprises 13 residues. CDR1 and CDR2 from the germline V gene are MNHNY and SVGAGI (reference sequence). The germline V and J ends were trimmed by 6 bases and 7 bases, with 13 bases remaining between them. CDR3 DNA sequence: TGTGCCAGCAGACCCGGGACACTTAATGAGCAGTTCTTC. Its translation: CASRPGTLNEQFF.

This clone was seen a handful of times. Here the CDR3 DNA reads TGTGCCAGCAGTCCCCGCGGGGTAGGATGGAGCGAGCAGTACTTC. As protein: CASSPRGVGWSEQYF. The rearrangement uses TRBV6-5 and TRBJ2-7, with D possibly matching TRBD2 (6 bases). Germline lookup yields CDR1 MNHEY and CDR2 SVGAGI. The CDR3 is 15 residues long. The V gene lost 5 bases and the J gene lost 6 bases, with 20 bases spanning the gap.

V and J are TRBV4-2 and TRBJ2-5; weak D call: TRBD2 (7 bases). The CDR3 contains 16 residues. V gave up 1 base and J gave up 2 bases, with 14 bases separating them. Germline CDR1 and CDR2: LGHNA and YNFKEQ. In DNA form, the CDR3 reads TGTGCCAGCAGCCAAGTGGGGGGGGCAGGTCAAGAGACCCAGTACTTC. Encoded protein: CASSQVGGAGQETQYF.

The chain links TRBV30 to TRBJ1-1; 9 bases are shared with TRBD1. The length of the CDR3 is 19 residues. Germline assignment: CDR1 GTSNPN and CDR2 SVGIG (reference sequence). V lost 3 bases, J lost 1 base, and 18 bases stayed unmatched. DNA for the CDR3: TGTGCCTGGAGAGGGGCGGGACAGGGATTTTTTAAAGCGAACACTGAAGCTTTCTTT. Translation gives CAWRGAGQGFFKANTEAFF.

The rearrangement uses TRBV5-6 and TRBJ2-3; D is uncertain. V was trimmed by 0 bases and J by 2 bases, leaving 10 bases between them. Looked up from germline, CDR1 is SGHDT and CDR2 is YYEEEE. This CDR3 region has 15 residues. As DNA, the CDR3 is TGTGCCAGCAGCTTGGTTTCTGCGCACACAGATACGCAGTATTTT. It specifies CASSLVSAHTDTQYF.

The rearrangement links TRBV7-9 to TRBJ1-1; 7 bases map to TRBD1. After removal of 1 base from V and 2 bases from J, the junction contained 7 bases not matched to a gene. Per germline, CDR1 SEHNR and CDR2 FQNEAQ (reference sequence). This CDR3 spans 16 amino acids. CDR3: CASSLEWTGSNTEAFF. CDR3 DNA sequence: TGTGCCAGCAGCTTAGAATGGACAGGCTCCAACACTGAAGCTTTCTTT.

The chain couples TRBV4-1 to TRBJ1-2; D uncertain. V was cut by 1 base and J by 5 bases, with 11 bases left in between. Looked up from germline, CDR1 is MGHRA and CDR2 is YSYEKL. The CDR3 covers 14 residues. CDR3 in amino acids: CASSQAALEYGYTF. Written as DNA, the CDR3 is TGCGCCAGCAGCCAAGCCGCTTTGGAGTATGGCTACACCTTC.

On this clone itself: At one of its ends the junction is not consistent with the germline gene, which may arise from a read error. The J gene is TRBJ1-1, the V gene TRBV7-9, with D tentatively TRBD1 (5 bases). The CDR3 contains 16 residues. CDR1 and CDR2 from the germline V gene are SEHNR and FQNEAQ (reference sequence). DNA for the CDR3: TGTTCCAGCACCCCTGGGGGGGGTGTATCCGCCACTGAAGCTTTCTTT. Translated: CSSTPGGGVSATEAFF.

A few counts support this clone. The DNA of the CDR3 is TGTGCCAGCAGAGACGGACAGGGGGCAATCGGGGAGCTGTTTTTT. As protein: CASRDGQGAIGELFF. The chain employs TRBV6-6 and TRBJ2-2; 11 nucleotides match TRBD1. Germline V gene sequence: CDR1 MNHNY, CDR2 SVGAGI (reference sequence). Unmatched junction bases numbered 7, after V lost 6 bases and J lost 7 bases. The CDR3 is 15 amino acids.